This TCR beta chain was documented in a study of cytomegalovirus exposure and HLA in healthy donors. The CDR3 length is 12 residues. The V gene lost 6 bases and the J gene lost 4 bases, with 10 bases spanning the gap. Germline-derived CDR1 and CDR2 are SNHLY and FYNNEI. These donors counted as nominally healthy when sampled, but unrecorded immune exposures were likely. Researchers ran the PCR with 60 Vbeta and 13 Jbeta primers. Profiling relied on immunoSEQ multiplex PCR, and the TCRdb table lists in-frame clones only, not all of them. The sample includes 75,000 to 100,000 clones, around 80% of them seen just once.

This sequence originates from a man aged 25 to 45 in good health and CMV-seronegative. The rearrangement links TRBV2 to TRBJ2-7, with a tentative D call TRBD1 (6 bases). The sequencing input was PBMCs. CDR3: CASSQGPYEQYF. The CDR3 nucleotides are TGTGCCAGCAGCCAGGGGCCTTACGAGCAGTACTTC. Together with reference TRBV2 and TRBJ2-7, the CDR3 gives the full variable domain: EPEVTQTPSHQVTQMGQEVILRCVPISNHLYFYWYRQILGQKVEFLVSFYNNEISEKSEIFDDQFSVERPDGSNFTLKIRSTKLEDSAMYFCASSQGPYEQYFGPGTRLTVT.